What follows are 18 T cell receptor beta chains derived from one specimen sequenced in a study of PD-L1 blockade in urothelial cancer. Time point given: pretreatment peripheral blood. Assay: immunoSEQ multiplex PCR; the TCRdb copy retains only in-frame clones and omits some. The sample lists 70,000 to 95,000 clones; 80% to 85% were seen once. The specimen was PBMCs, collected around atezolizumab (anti-PD-L1) treatment. The origin of the receptors is a man in his sixties with urothelial cancer.

CDR3 DNA sequence: TGTGCCAGCAGCTTTGTAGGCGGTACCTACGAGCAGTACTTC. It encodes CASSFVGGTYEQYF. This chain connects TRBV7-9 to TRBJ2-7, with D unclear. Trimming took 3 bases from V and 2 from J, leaving 11 bases between them. The CDR3 extends over 14 amino acids. Germline CDR1 SEHNR, CDR2 FQNEAQ (reference sequence).

The chain recombines TRBV4-1 with TRBJ2-7, with D maybe TRBD2 (8 bases). The CDR3 has 16 amino acids. The germline gives CDR1 MGHRA, CDR2 YSYEKL. V was pared by 1 base and J by 3 bases, with 16 bases between. The CDR3 region has the DNA TGCGCCAGCAGCCAAGTTAGCGGGACAGCGATCTACGAGCAGTACTTC. It translates to CASSQVSGTAIYEQYF.

The J gene is TRBJ2-3, the V gene TRBV5-1; 12 bases agree with TRBD2. Trimming at V came to 0 bases and at J to 4 bases, leaving 6 bases not matched to a gene. CDR3 length: 17 residues. CDR1 and CDR2 from the germline V gene are SGHRS and YFSETQ. The CDR3 sequence is CASSLVTSGGYADTQYF. CDR3 nucleotides: TGCGCCAGCAGCTTGGTCACTAGCGGGGGGTATGCAGATACGCAGTATTTT.

The chain employs TRBV7-8 and TRBJ2-1; no firm D call. The CDR3 runs to 11 residues. Trimming removed 5 bases at V and 8 bases at J, with 7 bases between. CDR1 SGHVS and CDR2 FQNEAQ come from the germline V gene. Here the CDR3 reads CASSPHDEQFF. DNA of the CDR3: TGTGCCAGCAGCCCCCATGATGAGCAGTTCTTC.

This clone showed up just once. This chain joins TRBV27 and TRBJ2-7; 9 bases are shared with TRBD2. Trimming took 2 bases from V and 3 from J; bases not matched to a gene: 5. The CDR3 runs 15 residues. Looked up from germline, CDR1 is MNHEY and CDR2 is SMNVEV (reference sequence). Here the CDR3 reads CASSLLAGTFYEQYF. The CDR3 DNA is TGTGCCAGCAGTTTACTAGCGGGGACCTTCTACGAGCAGTACTTC.

The V and J genes are TRBV4-1 and TRBJ1-2; tentative D call: TRBD1 (5 bases). This CDR3 contains 15 residues. The V end lost 4 bases, the J end lost 2 bases, and 14 bases lay between the germline ends. Looked up from germline, CDR1 is MGHRA and CDR2 is YSYEKL. CDR3 coding DNA: TGCGCCAGCAGCCGAACGATGACAGAGAACTATGGCTACACCTTC. The encoded protein is CASSRTMTENYGYTF.

J is TRBJ1-3 and V is TRBV28; D remains ambiguous. Per germline, CDR1 MDHEN and CDR2 SYDVKM. This CDR3 region has 10 residues. The CDR3 loop is CPEVLNTIYF. For the CDR3, the DNA is TGTCCGGAGGTGTTAAACACCATATATTTT.

The chain couples TRBV5-6 to TRBJ2-2, with 7 positions matching TRBD1. Trimming took 4 bases from V and 5 from J; bases not matched to a gene: 8. From germline, CDR1 is SGHDT and CDR2 YYEEEE. The length of the CDR3 is 15 residues. This CDR3 reads CASSRDRGLTGELFF. The CDR3 DNA is TGTGCCAGCAGCAGGGATAGGGGGCTAACCGGGGAGCTGTTTTTT.

CDR3 region: CASSRTSGSYEQYF. DNA for the CDR3: TGCGCCAGCAGCCGGACTAGCGGGAGCTACGAGCAGTACTTC. The genes are TRBV4-3 and TRBJ2-7; 13 nucleotides match TRBD2. The junction had 0 bases not matched to a gene; V was cut back by 4 bases and J by 3 bases. CDR3 length equals 14 residues. CDR1 and CDR2 (germline): LGHNA, YSLEER.

This chain connects TRBV5-1 to TRBJ1-5; D is perhaps TRBD1 (5 bases). Per the germline V gene, CDR1 is SGHRS and CDR2 is YFSETQ. V was pared by 1 base and J by 0 bases, with 26 bases between. The CDR3 sequence is 21 residues long. The CDR3 nucleotides are TGCGCCAGCAGCTTGTATCTATCCAGGGCTCGACTCAACAATAGCAATCAGCCCCAGCATTTT. Amino acid sequence: CASSLYLSRARLNNSNQPQHF. The variable domain in full, with the rest retrieved from reference TRBV5-1 and TRBJ1-5, is KAGVTQTPRYLIKTRGQQVTLSCSPISGHRSVSWYQQTPGQGLQFLFEYFSETQRNKGNFPGRFSGRQFSNSRSEMNVSTLELGDSALYLCASSLYLSRARLNNSNQPQHFGDGTRLSIL.

The genes are TRBV4-3 and TRBJ2-7; 10 bases align to TRBD2. The ends lost 3 bases at V and 2 bases at J; junction bases unmatched: 4. The V gene's germline CDR1 is LGHNA and CDR2 YSLEER. CDR3 length equals 15 residues. The CDR3 is CASSQVAGGAYEQYF. In nucleotides, the CDR3 is TGCGCCAGCAGCCAGGTAGCGGGGGGAGCCTACGAGCAGTACTTC.

The rearrangement joins TRBV10-2 to TRBJ2-4; 10 bases line up with TRBD1. CDR1 and CDR2 (germline): WSHSY, SAAADI. CDR3 length: 15 amino acids. J was trimmed by 2 bases and V by 6 bases; bases with no gene match: 4. In nucleotides, the CDR3 is TGCGCCAGCAGCCCGGACAGGGGGACCAAAAACATTCAGTACTTC. Its protein product is CASSPDRGTKNIQYF.

This chain links TRBV10-1 with TRBJ2-7, with D maybe TRBD1 (6 bases). Trimming left V 10 bases short and J 2 bases short, with 12 bases between. Looked up from germline, CDR1 is WNHNN and CDR2 is SYGVQD (reference sequence). The CDR3 consists of 12 residues. The CDR3, as DNA: TGCGCCACAGCCCGGGACACCTACGAGCAGTACTTC. It specifies CATARDTYEQYF.

The genes are TRBV5-4 and TRBJ1-1; D is undetermined. Looked up from germline, CDR1 is SGHNT and CDR2 is YYREEE (reference sequence). With 0 bases removed from V and 6 bases from J, the gap between germline ends came to 6 bases. This CDR3 is built from 12 residues. The CDR3 sequence is CASSLVGSEAFF. The CDR3 region has the DNA TGTGCCAGCAGCTTGGTCGGGTCTGAAGCTTTCTTT.

The J gene is TRBJ1-2, the V gene TRBV28; D not certain. CDR3 length: 13 amino acids. V lost 10 bases and J 7 bases, leaving 19 bases between the germline ends. The germline V gene encodes CDR1 MDHEN and CDR2 SYDVKM. CDR3 nucleotide sequence: TGTGCCACCCCTTCGACGGGAGATGTTGGCTACACCTTC. This gives the protein CATPSTGDVGYTF.

This clone was detected once. The CDR3, as DNA: TGTGCCAGCAGTCCGGGTCCCTCCTCCTACGAGCAGTACTTC. As protein: CASSPGPSSYEQYF. J is TRBJ2-7 and V is TRBV6-5; D call uncertain. This CDR3 is 14 amino acids long. The V end lost 5 bases, the J end lost 0 bases, and 11 bases lay between the germline ends. Germline lookup yields CDR1 MNHEY and CDR2 SVGAGI.

This clone was observed once. The chain links TRBV10-2 to TRBJ1-5; D might be TRBD1 (6 bases). The CDR3 totals 13 residues. Trimming took off 5 bases at V and 7 bases at J, with 12 bases between the two ends. The germline CDR1 and CDR2 sequences are WSHSY and SAAADI. This chain's CDR3 is CASSKTDSQPQHF. The CDR3 nucleotides are TGCGCCAGCAGTAAAACGGACAGCCAGCCCCAGCATTTT.

The chain recombines TRBV9 with TRBJ2-2; 7 bases match TRBD2. The CDR3 has 14 residues. V lost 2 bases, J lost 3 bases, and 1 base stayed unmatched. Germline V gene lookup returns CDR1 SGDLS and CDR2 YYNGEE. CDR3 in amino acids: CASSVRGYTGELFF. The CDR3 DNA reads as TGTGCCAGCAGCGTGCGGGGGTACACCGGGGAGCTGTTTTTT.